The next 23 T cell receptor beta chains were all read from a single sample in a study of T cell responses to AZD1222 COVID-19 vaccine. Here immunoSEQ multiplex PCR was the method, and the copy in TCRdb shows in-frame clones only, minus some. The table records approximately 170,000 clones, just over 90% of them present only once. Source: peripheral blood, taken on day 0 of AZD1222 vaccination. The receptor source for this set is an adult in good health.

The J gene is TRBJ1-2, the V gene TRBV14; D perhaps matches TRBD1 (5 bases). The V end was cut by 4 bases, the J end by 6 bases, with 18 bases between. Germline V CDR1 and CDR2: SGHDN, FVKESK. The CDR3 covers 15 residues. The DNA of the CDR3 is TGTGCCAGCAGCCCGCGGTGGGGCAGCTTTGATGGCTACACCTTC. Residues: CASSPRWGSFDGYTF.

CDR3 residues: CASSERGSSYNEQFF. In DNA, the CDR3 is TGTGCCAGCAGCGAGCGGGGTAGCTCCTACAATGAGCAGTTCTTC. The chain recombines TRBV7-9 with TRBJ2-1; 7 bases line up with TRBD2. Germline V gene sequence: CDR1 SEHNR, CDR2 FQNEAQ (reference sequence). The length of the CDR3 is 15 residues. J gave up 0 bases and V 5 bases, and 4 bases lay outside the gene matches.

This CDR3 reads CASSQVALLAGGAGELFF. For the CDR3, the DNA is TGTGCCAGCAGCCAAGTTGCTCTACTAGCGGGGGGTGCCGGGGAGCTGTTTTTT. The chain uses TRBV3-1 (or the pseudogene TRBV3-2) and TRBJ2-2, with 12 positions matching TRBD2. CDR3 length: 18 amino acids. V shed 1 base, J shed 6 bases, and the junction held 9 bases outside the gene matches. Germline CDR1 is LGHDT and CDR2 is YNNKEL (reference sequence).

CDR3 nucleotides: TGCAGTGCTAGTTGGGACAGGGGTCTCCTTGGCTACACCTTC. It encodes CSASWDRGLLGYTF. This rearrangement joins TRBV20-1 to TRBJ1-2; 10 bases match TRBD1. V shed 3 bases, J shed 7 bases, and the junction held 8 bases outside the gene matches. Germline-derived CDR1 and CDR2 are DFQATT and SNEGSKA (reference sequence). This CDR3 contains 14 residues.

This clone was recorded once. The chain has TRBV7-9 and TRBJ2-2, with unresolved D. This CDR3 has 17 residues. Germline V gene lookup returns CDR1 SEHNR and CDR2 FQNEAQ (reference sequence). V was cut by 2 bases and J by 3 bases, with 16 bases left in between. CDR3 sequence: CASSLFRKSTYTGELFF. The CDR3 region has the DNA TGTGCCAGCAGCTTATTTAGGAAGTCGACGTACACCGGGGAGCTGTTTTTT.

About this clone itself: The identical CDR3 is also encoded by other nucleotide sequences in the sample. V gene TRBV6-5 combines with J gene TRBJ1-2; D unresolved. Deletions cut 7 bases from V and 2 bases from J, with 5 bases between. Germline-derived CDR1 and CDR2 are MNHEY and SVGAGI. The CDR3 sequence is 11 residues long. DNA for the CDR3: TGTGCCAGCAAGCGAAACTATGGCTACACCTTC. Protein sequence: CASKRNYGYTF.

CDR3 protein: CASSHQGNYEQYF. The CDR3 nucleotides are TGTGCCAGCAGCCATCAGGGTAACTACGAGCAGTACTTC. J is TRBJ2-7 and V is TRBV5-5; tentatively, D is TRBD1 (5 bases). Looked up from germline, CDR1 is SGHKS and CDR2 is YYEKEE (reference sequence). V lost 4 bases, J lost 3 bases, and 11 bases lay in between. The CDR3 has 13 amino acids.

The chain links TRBV27 to TRBJ2-7; unclear D gene. V lost 3 bases and J lost 7, with 16 bases in between. The CDR3 totals 14 residues. Germline V lookup: CDR1 MNHEY, CDR2 SMNVEV (reference sequence). This CDR3 reads CASSFGNAFGEQYF. The CDR3, as DNA: TGTGCCAGCAGTTTTGGTAACGCCTTTGGGGAGCAGTACTTC.

The chain joins TRBV5-1 to TRBJ1-3; D remains ambiguous. Germline V gene lookup returns CDR1 SGHRS and CDR2 YFSETQ. The germline V and J ends were trimmed by 0 bases and 0 bases, with 13 bases remaining between them. This CDR3 region has 17 residues. The CDR3 is CASSLGVGRNSGNTIYF. The CDR3 nucleotides read TGCGCCAGCAGCTTGGGTGTTGGCAGGAACTCTGGAAACACCATATATTTT.

This clone was seen just once. The chain is built from TRBV7-9 and TRBJ1-2; D possibly corresponds to TRBD1 (5 bases). CDR1 is SEHNR and CDR2 is FQNEAQ in the germline V gene (reference sequence). The CDR3 loop spans 13 amino acids. The V end lost 5 bases, the J end lost 5 bases, and 12 bases lay between the germline ends. Written as DNA, the CDR3 is TGTGCCAGCAGCGGGGGGAGGGTTTATGGCTACACCTTC. Encoded protein: CASSGGRVYGYTF.

The chain has TRBV4-2 and TRBJ2-2, with D possibly TRBD2 on 6 matching bases. Germline CDR1 LGHNA, CDR2 YNFKEQ. V lost 4 bases, J lost 3 bases, and 15 bases lay in between. The CDR3 spans 16 residues. The CDR3 region has the DNA TGTGCCAGCAGCCCCTCGGCGGGAAGGGACACCGGGGAGCTGTTTTTT. Translation gives CASSPSAGRDTGELFF.

This chain's CDR3 is CASSPDSNEQFF. DNA of the CDR3: TGTGCCAGCAGCCCGGACAGTAATGAGCAGTTCTTC. The chain carries TRBV7-9 and TRBJ2-1, with TRBD1 as a possible D gene (6 bases). Germline CDR1 is SEHNR and CDR2 is FQNEAQ (reference sequence). The CDR3 extends over 12 amino acids. V lost 5 bases and J 7 bases, leaving 9 bases between the germline ends.

The rearrangement uses TRBV18 and TRBJ2-1; D call uncertain. The V gene's germline CDR1 is KGHSH and CDR2 LQKENI. V was clipped by 6 bases and J by 5 bases, with 11 bases between them. This CDR3 region has 13 residues. The CDR3 region is CASSALKDNEQFF. DNA of the CDR3: TGTGCCAGCTCGGCCCTAAAGGACAATGAGCAGTTCTTC.

This clone appeared once. The chain recombines TRBV5-1 with TRBJ2-2; D gene unclear. Trimming pared 4 bases from V and 7 bases from J, leaving 8 bases between. Germline V gives CDR1 SGHRS, CDR2 YFSETQ. CDR3 length: 12 residues. The CDR3: CASSLPDGELFF. The CDR3 coding sequence is TGCGCCAGCAGCCTACCTGACGGGGAGCTGTTTTTT.

The chain employs TRBV29-1 and TRBJ1-5; D is possibly TRBD1 (5 bases). Germline CDR1 is SQVTM and CDR2 is ANQGSEA. V was cut by 6 bases and J by 5 bases, with 14 bases left in between. CDR3 length: 13 amino acids. The CDR3 coding sequence is TGCAGCGTCGCCGGGACCCCCGATCAGCCCCAGCATTTT. The encoded protein is CSVAGTPDQPQHF.

The chain is built from TRBV29-1 and TRBJ2-3; no definite D call. The CDR3 sequence is 16 residues long. Trimming shortened V by 3 bases and J by 2 bases, and 18 bases separated the two germline ends. Germline V gene sequence: CDR1 SQVTM, CDR2 ANQGSEA. The CDR3 is CSVDAAAGPLTDTQYF. The CDR3 nucleotides read TGCAGCGTTGATGCGGCAGCCGGACCGCTCACAGATACGCAGTATTTT.

The chain joins TRBV7-9 to TRBJ1-1; a weak D match, TRBD1 (6 bases). In germline, CDR1 is SEHNR, CDR2 FQNEAQ (reference sequence). Trimming shortened V by 5 bases and J by 1 base, and 11 bases separated the two germline ends. This CDR3 comprises 14 residues. For the CDR3, the DNA is TGTGCCAGCAGCCGGGGGCAGGGGAACACTGAAGCTTTCTTT. This gives the protein CASSRGQGNTEAFF.

The chain uses TRBV7-9 and TRBJ2-5, with 9 bases identical to TRBD1. The CDR3 contains 15 residues. The germline V gene encodes CDR1 SEHNR and CDR2 FQNEAQ (reference sequence). V shed 5 bases and J 2 bases; nucleotides not matched to a gene: 6. The CDR3 DNA sequence: TGTGCCAGCAGCAGCCATGGACAGGGGCAAGAGACCCAGTACTTC. Its protein product is CASSSHGQGQETQYF.

Only one count was recorded for this clone. V and J are TRBV7-6 and TRBJ2-1, with TRBD1 matching 9 bases. Per germline, CDR1 SGHVS and CDR2 FNYEAQ. After removal of 4 bases from V and 9 bases from J, the junction contained 10 bases not matched to a gene. This CDR3 is 15 amino acids long. CDR3 residues: CASSSRTGDMAEQFF. Here the CDR3 DNA reads TGTGCCAGCAGCTCCAGGACAGGGGACATGGCTGAGCAGTTCTTC.

The chain carries TRBV2 and TRBJ2-7, with 8 bases matching TRBD1. V shed 7 bases and J 4 bases; nucleotides not matched to a gene: 15. From germline, CDR1 is SNHLY and CDR2 FYNNEI. The CDR3 has 16 residues. CDR3 sequence reads: CASTEDGQGSVYEQYF. For the CDR3, the DNA is TGTGCCAGCACCGAAGACGGACAGGGATCAGTTTACGAGCAGTACTTC.

In regard to this clone: The junction and the germline gene differ at one end; a read error may be behind it. The rearrangement links TRBV7-6 to TRBJ1-3; D may be TRBD1 (5 bases). Germline V gene lookup returns CDR1 SGHVS and CDR2 FNYEAQ. The CDR3 is 15 amino acids. The DNA for the CDR3 is TGTGCCAGCAGCCCTCGGGGGGGGACTGGAAACGCCATATATTTT. Translated: CASSPRGGTGNAIYF.

J is TRBJ1-2 and V is TRBV27; D is perhaps TRBD1 (6 bases). The CDR3 loop spans 14 amino acids. CDR1 and CDR2 (germline): MNHEY, SMNVEV (reference sequence). The CDR3 loop reads CASTQGIGVDGYTF. The CDR3 region has the DNA TGTGCATCTACTCAGGGGATAGGGGTCGATGGCTACACCTTC.

The rearrangement uses TRBV6-5 and TRBJ1-3, with 8 bases lining up with TRBD1. CDR1 is MNHEY, CDR2 SVGAGI, per germline. The CDR3 has 14 residues. V shed 6 bases, J shed 3 bases, and the junction held 4 bases outside the gene matches. CDR3 loop: CASSLTGGGNTIYF. The CDR3 DNA sequence: TGTGCCAGCAGCCTAACAGGGGGTGGAAACACCATATATTTT.